This entry describes one TCR beta chain. Its antigen is unidentified. TCRdb reanalysed the 5' RACE reads using MiXCR and keeps one entry per CDR3 protein. This sample yields 100,000 to 130,000 distinct CDR3 sequences, of which 14% are seen a single time; 39% belongs to the top ten. These data originate in a study of T-cell memory formation after mild COVID-19. Study-wide context: Largely donor-specific TCR clusters were found. Study-level points and caveats: Some SARS-CoV-2-responding clones were already detected in memory before infection. Day 15 to 85 contracting clones showed balanced CD4/CD8; day 15 to 37 expanders favored CD4+. Largely, contracting CD4+ clones fell within CM and EM, and contracting CD8+ clones within EMRA.

J gave up 1 base and V 6 bases, and 7 bases lay outside the gene matches. CDR3 length equals 15 residues. The germline V gene has CDR1 SEHNR and CDR2 FQNEAQ (reference sequence). The origin of this receptor is a man aged 18 to 29 who had mild COVID-19 (a few samples of this study predate the infection). Cell type and time point are not known. The sequenced material came from PBMCs or a T cell subset sorted from them (not recorded which). The rearrangement links TRBV7-9 to TRBJ2-7; TRBD2 matches 9 bases. The CDR3 here is CASSELSGGSYEQYF. CDR3 nucleotides: TGTGCCAGCAGTGAGCTGAGCGGGGGGTCCTACGAGCAGTACTTC.